This T cell receptor beta chain was recovered during a study of blood T cell repertoires in COVID-19. About the research overall: Acute and convalescent COVID-19 specimens originated in the United States, Italy and Spain. Sources were T cells, B-cell-depleted T cells, or PBMCs; the material itself was cDNA or gDNA.

Authors' methods: Amplification of reference gene primers provided the estimated nucleated cell counts. Using immunoSEQ multiplex PCR, the repertoire was profiled, and TCRdb retains in-frame clones only, with some absent. That table furnishes V, J and clone size, whereas the DNA furnished D and trimming. Of approximately 96,000 clones listed, 85% to 95% were seen once; the top ten hold 1.5% to 2%. Germline V CDR1 and CDR2: SGHNT, YYREEE (reference sequence). There are 14 residues in the CDR3. V lost 2 bases and J 11 bases, leaving 17 bases between the germline ends. The rearrangement uses TRBV5-4 and TRBJ1-5, with D hard to call. The clonotype was recovered from a man in his sixties with acute or convalescent COVID-19. Input material: peripheral blood. Written as DNA, the CDR3 is TGTGCCAGCAGCTTAAATGGCGGAACGGCTACCCAGCATTTT. Translation gives CASSLNGGTATQHF.